This entry features one T cell receptor beta chain sequence. Its antigen is unknown. The sample comes from a study of vaccination and CD4 T cells after COVID-19. The germline V and J ends were trimmed by 3 bases and 4 bases, with 15 bases remaining between them. CDR1 is DFQATT, CDR2 SNEGSKA, per germline (reference sequence). There are 15 residues in the CDR3. Study conclusions and caveats: For convalescent patients, a median around 90% of reactive clones surfaced exclusively after vaccination. From a median of about 21 to 40, SARS-CoV-2-reactive clonotypes increased, though not significantly.

TCRdb ran MiXCR on the PCR reads and lists one entry per CDR3 protein. This table holds 15,000 to 20,000 distinct CDR3 sequences, approximately 60% found once. V gene TRBV20-1 combines with J gene TRBJ2-2, with D possibly TRBD1 on 5 matching bases. The sequence derives from a human donor who had recovered from COVID-19. The source material was CD4+ T cells from blood, sampled after SARS-CoV-2 vaccination. The CDR3 reads CSASLSGWITGELFF. DNA of the CDR3: TGCAGTGCTAGTCTGTCAGGGTGGATCACCGGGGAGCTGTTTTTT.